This TCR beta chain was captured in a study of molecular identifiers for immune sequencing clone quantification. The CDR3 is 15 amino acids. Germline V CDR1 and CDR2: LNHDA, SQIVND (reference sequence). V trimming: 8 bases; J trimming: 9 bases; junction bases outside the gene matches: 13. TCRdb reprocessed the PCR reads via MiXCR and lists one record per CDR3 protein. Among 45,000 to 60,000 distinct CDR3 sequences listed, 35% to 40% were seen once. The gene calls are TRBV19 and TRBJ1-6, with 7 nucleotides matching TRBD1. This sequence was found in a human donor in good health. Some libraries in this study had Jurkat cell RNA spiked in. Sequences were obtained from naive CD8+ T cells from blood, with Jurkat cell RNA spiked in. Subset given: FACS-sorted CD8+CD4-CCR7+CD45RA+ naive T cells. The CDR3 DNA sequence: TGTGCCAGTGCCCGGGGACAGCTAATGGCTTCACCCCTCCACTTT. It codes for CASARGQLMASPLHF.